Presented here are 7 T cell receptor beta chains from one specimen sequenced in a study of blood T cells in healthy people across ages (dated by TCRdb to 2014 to 2015). The library was prepared using 5' RACE. Sequencing was performed on an Illumina HiSeq 2500. A second PCR of roughly 6 to 11 cycles was performed with a sample-barcoded 5' primer and a J-beta primer mix. Using fastp trimming at Q25 and MiXCR clonotype assembly, TCRdb reanalyzed the public sequencing data and kept in-frame beta chains. Each CDR3 protein gets just one entry, which takes the most common genes and DNA from the rows behind it. The table for this sample lists about 680,000 distinct CDR3 sequences; about half of them were counted only once. The ten largest make up roughly 34% of the sample. The sequencing sample was made of blood. These receptors all come from a woman in her sixties or seventies in good health.

J is TRBJ2-1 and V is TRBV20-1; D gene unclear. Judging by the DNA end, TRBJ2-7 fits better; the J call may be wrong. Germline values: CDR1 DFQATT, CDR2 SNEGSKA (reference sequence). The CDR3 spans 16 residues. The CDR3 spells CSASPIQQRSYNEQYF. The DNA of the CDR3 is TGCAGTGCTAGCCCCATCCAGCAACGCTCCTACAATGAGCAGTACTTC.

The chain employs TRBV18 and TRBJ2-7, with TRBD1 matching 7 bases. V was clipped by 4 bases and J by 7 bases; unmatched bases: 10. Germline CDR1 and CDR2: KGHSH and LQKENI. The CDR3 is 14 amino acids. CDR3 bases: TGTGCCAGCTCACATCGGGACAGTCAGATAGAGCAGTACTTC. Translated, it gives CASSHRDSQIEQYF.

The J gene is TRBJ2-1, the V gene TRBV4-3; 9 bases map to TRBD2. V lost 0 bases and J lost 5; bases outside the gene matches: 14. The CDR3 runs 19 residues. Germline CDR1 LGHNA, CDR2 YSLEER. The DNA for the CDR3 is TGCGCCAGCAGCCAAGAGGTTCCTGGTAGCGGGAGACTACACAATGAGCAGTTCTTC. As protein: CASSQEVPGSGRLHNEQFF.

This clonotype was seen a single time. The rearrangement uses TRBV9 and TRBJ2-2; 13 positions agree with TRBD2. Trimming took 7 bases from V and 5 from J; bases not matched to a gene: 8. Germline lookup yields CDR1 SGDLS and CDR2 YYNGEE. The CDR3 is 16 residues long. The CDR3 nucleotides read TGTGCCAGCGGCACTAGCGGGAGGGCCTGGACCGGGGAGCTGTTTTTT. Its translation: CASGTSGRAWTGELFF.

The rearrangement links TRBV27 to TRBJ2-1, with D possibly being TRBD2 (6 bases). The CDR3 totals 12 residues. V was shortened by 4 bases and J by 13 bases, with 14 bases between the two germline ends. CDR1 MNHEY and CDR2 SMNVEV come from the germline V gene (reference sequence). In nucleotides, the CDR3 is TGTGCCAGCAGTTCCGGGAGTGGAGCCCAGTTCTTC. It codes for CASSSGSGAQFF.

There are a few counts of this clonotype. Here the CDR3 DNA reads TGCAGTGCGGAAGGATCCACAGATACGCAGTATTTT. Residues: CSAEGSTDTQYF. This rearrangement joins TRBV20-1 to TRBJ2-3; D ambiguous. Germline CDR1 is DFQATT and CDR2 is SNEGSKA (reference sequence). V lost 6 bases and J 2 bases, leaving 9 bases between the germline ends. This CDR3 is built from 12 residues.

The rearrangement joins TRBV4-3 to TRBJ1-2; a possible D gene is TRBD1 (5 bases). CDR1 LGHNA and CDR2 YSLEER come from the germline V gene. Trimming stripped 0 bases from V and 6 bases from J, with 14 bases between. The CDR3 spans 15 residues. The CDR3 region has the DNA TGCGCCAGCAGCCAAGATCGGGGCGGGTTCAATGGCTACACCTTC. Its translation is CASSQDRGGFNGYTF.